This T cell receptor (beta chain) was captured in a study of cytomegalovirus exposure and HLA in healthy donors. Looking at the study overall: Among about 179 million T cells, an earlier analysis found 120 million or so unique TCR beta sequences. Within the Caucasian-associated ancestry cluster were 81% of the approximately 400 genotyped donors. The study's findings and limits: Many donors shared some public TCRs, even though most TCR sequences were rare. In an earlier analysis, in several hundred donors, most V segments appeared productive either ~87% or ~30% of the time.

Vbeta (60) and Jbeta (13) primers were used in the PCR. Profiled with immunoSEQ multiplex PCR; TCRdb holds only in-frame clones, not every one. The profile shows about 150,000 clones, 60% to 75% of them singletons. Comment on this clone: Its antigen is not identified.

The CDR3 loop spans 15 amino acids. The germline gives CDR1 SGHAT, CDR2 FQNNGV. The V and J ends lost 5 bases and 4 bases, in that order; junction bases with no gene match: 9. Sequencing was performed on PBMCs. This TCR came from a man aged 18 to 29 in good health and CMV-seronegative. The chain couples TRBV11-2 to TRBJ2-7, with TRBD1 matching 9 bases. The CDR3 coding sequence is TGTGCCAGCAGCACACACAGGGGGCTCAAGTACGAGCAGTACGTC. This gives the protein CASSTHRGLKYEQYV.